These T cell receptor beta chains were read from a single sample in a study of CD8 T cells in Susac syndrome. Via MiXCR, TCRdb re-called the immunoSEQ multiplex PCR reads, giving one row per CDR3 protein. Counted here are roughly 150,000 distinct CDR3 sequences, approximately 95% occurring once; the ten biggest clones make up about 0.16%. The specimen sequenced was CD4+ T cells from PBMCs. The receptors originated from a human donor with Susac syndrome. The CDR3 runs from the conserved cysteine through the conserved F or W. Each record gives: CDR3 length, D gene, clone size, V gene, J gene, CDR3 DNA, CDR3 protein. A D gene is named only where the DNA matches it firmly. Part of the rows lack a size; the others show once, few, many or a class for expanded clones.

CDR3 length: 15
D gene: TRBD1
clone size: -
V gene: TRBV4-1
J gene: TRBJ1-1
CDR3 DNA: TGCGCCAGCAGCCAGGGACAGGATTGGGTCACTGAAGCTTTCTTT
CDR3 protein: CASSQGQDWVTEAFF

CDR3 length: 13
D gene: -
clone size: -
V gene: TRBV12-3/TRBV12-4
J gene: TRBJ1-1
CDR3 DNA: TGTGCCAGCGGCATTGGGGCTGTCACTGAAGCTTTCTTT
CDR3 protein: CASGIGAVTEAFF

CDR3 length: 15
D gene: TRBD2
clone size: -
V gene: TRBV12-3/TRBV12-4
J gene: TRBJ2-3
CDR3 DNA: TGTGCCAGCAGGAAAGCGGGGGGGAGCACAGATACGCAGTATTTT
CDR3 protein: CASRKAGGSTDTQYF

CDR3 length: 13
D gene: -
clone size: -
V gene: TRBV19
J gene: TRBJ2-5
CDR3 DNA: TGTGCCAGTGCCCCAAGGGATCGAGAGACCCAGTACTTC
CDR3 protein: CASAPRDRETQYF

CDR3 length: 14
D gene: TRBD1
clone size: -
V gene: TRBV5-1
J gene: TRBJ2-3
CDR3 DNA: TGCGCCAGCAGCCGCGGACAGGCCACAGATACGCAGTATTTT
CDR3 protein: CASSRGQATDTQYF

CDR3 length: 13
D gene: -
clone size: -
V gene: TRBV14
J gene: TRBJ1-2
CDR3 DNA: TGTGCCAGCAGCCCTACAGCGTACTATGGCTACACCTTC
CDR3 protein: CASSPTAYYGYTF

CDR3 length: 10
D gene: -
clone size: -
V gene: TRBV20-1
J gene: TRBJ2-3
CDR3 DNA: TGCAGTGCCTCCGCCGATACGCAGTATTTT
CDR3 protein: CSASADTQYF

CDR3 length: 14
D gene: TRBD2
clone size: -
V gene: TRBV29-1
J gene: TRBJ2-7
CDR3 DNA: TGCAGCGTGGCCCTAGCGGGGGCCTCCTACGAGCAGTACTTC
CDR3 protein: CSVALAGASYEQYF

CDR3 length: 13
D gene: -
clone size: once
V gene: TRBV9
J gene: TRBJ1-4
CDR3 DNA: TGTGCCAGCAGCGACAGTACTAATGAAAAACTGTTTTTT
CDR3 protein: CASSDSTNEKLFF

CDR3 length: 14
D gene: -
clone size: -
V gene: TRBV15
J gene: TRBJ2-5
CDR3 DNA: TGTGCCACCAGCAGAGATCAGGGTTCGAAGACCCAGTACTTC
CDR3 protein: CATSRDQGSKTQYF

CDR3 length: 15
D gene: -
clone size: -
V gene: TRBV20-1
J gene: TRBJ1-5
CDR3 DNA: TGCAGTGCTAGAGGGGGGGAACAGACGAATCAGCCCCAGCATTTT
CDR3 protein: CSARGGEQTNQPQHF

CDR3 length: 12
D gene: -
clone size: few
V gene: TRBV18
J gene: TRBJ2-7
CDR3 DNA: TGTGCCAGCTCACCTGGTAGCTACGAGCAGTACTTC
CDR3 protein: CASSPGSYEQYF

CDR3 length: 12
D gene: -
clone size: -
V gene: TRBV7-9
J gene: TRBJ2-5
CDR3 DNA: TGTGCCAGCAGGAGGGGGGAAGAGACCCAGTACTTC
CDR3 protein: CASRRGEETQYF

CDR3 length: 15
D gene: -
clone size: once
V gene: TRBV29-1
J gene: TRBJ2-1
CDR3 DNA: TGCAGCGTTTTAAGCGCGGAGCCGGGTTACAATGAGCAGTTCTTC
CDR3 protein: CSVLSAEPGYNEQFF

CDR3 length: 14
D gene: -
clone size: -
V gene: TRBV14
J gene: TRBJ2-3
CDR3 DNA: TGTGCCAGCAGCCAAGCCCGGTCAGGGGATACGCAGTATTTT
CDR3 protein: CASSQARSGDTQYF

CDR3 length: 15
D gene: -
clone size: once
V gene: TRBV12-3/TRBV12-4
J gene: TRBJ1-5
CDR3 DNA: TGTGCCAGCAGTCGCCGGACAGATAGCAATCAGCCCCAGCATTTT
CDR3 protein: CASSRRTDSNQPQHF

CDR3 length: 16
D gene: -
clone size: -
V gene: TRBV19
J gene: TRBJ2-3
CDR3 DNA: TGTGCCAGTAGTACCAAACGGACAACTAGCACAGATACGCAGTATTTT
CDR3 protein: CASSTKRTTSTDTQYF

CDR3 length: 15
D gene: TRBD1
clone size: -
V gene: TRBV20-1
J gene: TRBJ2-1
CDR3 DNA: TGCAGCTGGGGATATGACAGGGCGACTTACAATGAGCAGTTCTTC
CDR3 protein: CSWGYDRATYNEQFF

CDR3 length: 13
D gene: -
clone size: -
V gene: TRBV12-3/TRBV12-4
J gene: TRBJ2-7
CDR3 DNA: TGTGCCAGCAGCGGACCGGTTTCCTACGAGCAGTACTTC
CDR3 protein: CASSGPVSYEQYF

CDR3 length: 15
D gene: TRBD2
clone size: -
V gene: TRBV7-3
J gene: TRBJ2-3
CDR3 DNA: TGTGCCAGCAGCTGGACTAGCGGCCAAACAGATACGCAGTATTTT
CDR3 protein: CASSWTSGQTDTQYF

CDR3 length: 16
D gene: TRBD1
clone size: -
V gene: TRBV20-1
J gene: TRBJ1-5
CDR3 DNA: TGCAGTGCTAGAGTCCCGGGACAGTCTAGCAATCAGCCCCAGCATTTT
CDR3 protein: CSARVPGQSSNQPQHF

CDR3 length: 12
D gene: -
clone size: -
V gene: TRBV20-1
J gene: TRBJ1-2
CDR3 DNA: TGCAGTGCTAGACGGGACAACTATGGCTACACCTTC
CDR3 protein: CSARRDNYGYTF

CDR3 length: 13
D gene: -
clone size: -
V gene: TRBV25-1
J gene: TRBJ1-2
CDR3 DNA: TGTGCCAGCAGTGAACAACCCCGGGATGGCTACACCTTC
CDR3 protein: CASSEQPRDGYTF

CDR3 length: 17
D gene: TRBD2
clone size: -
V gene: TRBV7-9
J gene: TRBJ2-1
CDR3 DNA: TGTGCCAGCAGCTTAAAAGGGACTAGCGGGGGGAACCATGAGCAGTTCTTC
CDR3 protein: CASSLKGTSGGNHEQFF

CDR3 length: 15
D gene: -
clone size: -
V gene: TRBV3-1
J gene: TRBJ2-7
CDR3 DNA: TGTGCCAGCAGCCGATTCGGGACGGTAGCCTACGAGCAGTACTTC
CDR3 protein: CASSRFGTVAYEQYF

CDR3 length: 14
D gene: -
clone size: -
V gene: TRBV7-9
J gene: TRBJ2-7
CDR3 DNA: TGTGCCAGCAGCTCCCTCCTCAGGGGCTACGAGCAGTACTTC
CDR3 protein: CASSSLLRGYEQYF

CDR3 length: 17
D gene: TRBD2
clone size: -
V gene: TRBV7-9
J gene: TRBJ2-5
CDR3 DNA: TGTGCCAGCAGCCTAGGACTAGCGGGGGAAAACCAAGAGACCCAGTACTTC
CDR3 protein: CASSLGLAGENQETQYF

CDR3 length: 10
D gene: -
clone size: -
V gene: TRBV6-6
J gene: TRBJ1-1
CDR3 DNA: TGTGCCAGCAGGGATACTGAAGCTTTCTTT
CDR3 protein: CASRDTEAFF

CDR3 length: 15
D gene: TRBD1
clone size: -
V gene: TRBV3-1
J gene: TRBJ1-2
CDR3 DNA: TGTGCCAGCAGCCAAGGGACAGGGTACGCGTATGGCTACACCTTC
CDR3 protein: CASSQGTGYAYGYTF

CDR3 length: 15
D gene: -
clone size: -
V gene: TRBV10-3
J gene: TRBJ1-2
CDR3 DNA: TGTGCCATCAGTAAAGGGACGGCTGAAAACTATGGCTACACCTTC
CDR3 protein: CAISKGTAENYGYTF

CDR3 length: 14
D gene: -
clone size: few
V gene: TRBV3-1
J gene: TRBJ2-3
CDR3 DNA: TGTGCCAGCAGCCAAGGTCTGGGCACAGATACGCAGTATTTT
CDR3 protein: CASSQGLGTDTQYF

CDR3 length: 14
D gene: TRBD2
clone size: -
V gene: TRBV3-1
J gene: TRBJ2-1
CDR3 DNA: TGTGCCAGCAGCCAAGGGACTAGCGGCGGTGAGCAGTTCTTC
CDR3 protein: CASSQGTSGGEQFF

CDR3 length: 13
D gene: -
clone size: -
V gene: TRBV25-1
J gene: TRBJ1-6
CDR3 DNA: TGTGCCAGCAGTGATTCCGGGGGGTCACCCCTCCACTTT
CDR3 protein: CASSDSGGSPLHF

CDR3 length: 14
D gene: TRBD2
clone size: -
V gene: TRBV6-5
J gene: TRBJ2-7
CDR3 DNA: TGTGCCAGCAGTACTAGCGGGGGGGACTACGAGCAGTACTTC
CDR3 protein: CASSTSGGDYEQYF

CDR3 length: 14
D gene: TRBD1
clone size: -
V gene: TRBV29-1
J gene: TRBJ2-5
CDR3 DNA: TGCAGCGTCTGGGACAGGGTTTTTCAAGAGACCCAGTACTTC
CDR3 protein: CSVWDRVFQETQYF

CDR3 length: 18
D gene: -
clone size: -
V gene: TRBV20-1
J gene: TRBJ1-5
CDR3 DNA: TGCAGTGCTAGAGATTACAGGCTTCAGGGAAATAGCAATCAGCCCCAGCATTTT
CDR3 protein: CSARDYRLQGNSNQPQHF

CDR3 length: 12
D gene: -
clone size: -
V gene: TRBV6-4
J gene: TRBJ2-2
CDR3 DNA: TGTGCCAGCCGGGACAACACCGGGGAGCTGTTTTTT
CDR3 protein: CASRDNTGELFF

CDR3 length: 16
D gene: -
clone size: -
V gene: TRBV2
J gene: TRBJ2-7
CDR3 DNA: TGTGCCAGCAGTGGAAAAAGACAGGCTGGAAAGTACGAGCAGTACTTC
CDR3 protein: CASSGKRQAGKYEQYF

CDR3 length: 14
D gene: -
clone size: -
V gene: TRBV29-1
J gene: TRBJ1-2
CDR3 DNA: TGCAGCGTTGTTTCCGGGAGCCTTGACTATGGCTACACCTTC
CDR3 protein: CSVVSGSLDYGYTF

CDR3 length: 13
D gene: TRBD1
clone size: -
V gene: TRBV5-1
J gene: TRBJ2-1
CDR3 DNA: TGCGCCAGCAGCGGGGGGACAGGACCTGAGCAGTTCTTC
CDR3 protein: CASSGGTGPEQFF

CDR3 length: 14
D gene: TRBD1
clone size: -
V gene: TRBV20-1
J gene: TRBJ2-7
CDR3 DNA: TGCAGTGCTCTTCCCGGACAGGAAAACTACGAGCAGTACTTC
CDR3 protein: CSALPGQENYEQYF

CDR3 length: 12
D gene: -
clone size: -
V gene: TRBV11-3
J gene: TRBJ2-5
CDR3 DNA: TGTGCCAGCAGCCGGGACTCTGGGACCCAGTACTTC
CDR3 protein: CASSRDSGTQYF

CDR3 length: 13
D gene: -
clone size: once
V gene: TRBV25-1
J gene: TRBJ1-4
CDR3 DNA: TGTGCCAGCAGTGACTCAGGGGATGAAAAACTGTTTTTT
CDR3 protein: CASSDSGDEKLFF

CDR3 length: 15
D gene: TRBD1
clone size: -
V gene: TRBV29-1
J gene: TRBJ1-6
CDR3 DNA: TGCAAGCGGCCGGGACAGGGGATTGTAGATTCACCCCTCCACTTT
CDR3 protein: CKRPGQGIVDSPLHF

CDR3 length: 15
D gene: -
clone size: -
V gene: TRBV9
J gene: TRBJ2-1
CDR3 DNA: TGTGCCAGCAGCGCCCAACCGACGGGGTACAATGAGCAGTTCTTC
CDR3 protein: CASSAQPTGYNEQFF

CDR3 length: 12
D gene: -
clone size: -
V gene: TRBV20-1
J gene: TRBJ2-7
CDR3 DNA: TGCAGTGCTAGAGACTCCTCCTACGAGCAGTACTTC
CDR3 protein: CSARDSSYEQYF

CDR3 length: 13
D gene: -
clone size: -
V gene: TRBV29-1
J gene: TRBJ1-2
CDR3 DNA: TGCAGCGTCAAGCAACAGGCGATTAATGGCTACACCTTC
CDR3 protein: CSVKQQAINGYTF

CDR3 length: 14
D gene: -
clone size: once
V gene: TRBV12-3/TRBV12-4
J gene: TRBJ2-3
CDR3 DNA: TGTGCCAGCAGTTTTGACAGGATCACAGATACGCAGTATTTT
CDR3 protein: CASSFDRITDTQYF

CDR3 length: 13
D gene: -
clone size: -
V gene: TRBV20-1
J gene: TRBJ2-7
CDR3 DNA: TGCAGTGCTAATAGGGTTACAGGGTACGAGCAGTACTTC
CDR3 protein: CSANRVTGYEQYF

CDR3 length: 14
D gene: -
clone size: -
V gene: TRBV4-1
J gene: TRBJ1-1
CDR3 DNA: TGCGCCAGCAGCCTATCGGCCCTGAACACTGAAGCTTTCTTT
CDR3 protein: CASSLSALNTEAFF

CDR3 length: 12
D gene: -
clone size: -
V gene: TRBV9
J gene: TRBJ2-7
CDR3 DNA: TGTGCCAGCAGCTCTGGCCACTACGAGCAGTACTTC
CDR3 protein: CASSSGHYEQYF

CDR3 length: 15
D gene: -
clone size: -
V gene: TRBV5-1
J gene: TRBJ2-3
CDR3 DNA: TGCGCCAGCAGCTTGACAGGGACTAGCACAGATACGCAGTATTTT
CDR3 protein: CASSLTGTSTDTQYF

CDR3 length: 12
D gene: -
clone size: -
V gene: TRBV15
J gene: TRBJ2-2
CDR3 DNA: TGTGCCACGAGCCAAGGAGGTGGGGAGCTGTTTTTT
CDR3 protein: CATSQGGGELFF

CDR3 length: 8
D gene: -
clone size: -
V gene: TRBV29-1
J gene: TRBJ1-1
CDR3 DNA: TGCAGCGGAGATGAAGCTTTCTTT
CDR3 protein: CSGDEAFF

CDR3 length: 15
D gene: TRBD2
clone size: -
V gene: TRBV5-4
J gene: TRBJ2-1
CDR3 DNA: TGTGCCAGCAGCCTTACTAGCGGGGGATACAATGAGCAGTTCTTC
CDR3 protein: CASSLTSGGYNEQFF